The clone carrying this T cell receptor (beta chain) has just one count. What it binds is unknown. This record belongs to a study of shared clonotypes between healthy human individuals. Study-wide context: Donors had three CD4 naive, three CD4 memory, two CD8 naive and one CD8 memory plate apiece.

The study's findings and limits: Several donors held about 5% of naive CD4 clonotypes in common. Clonotype sharing among donors, it was expected, would be affected by sequencing depth.

This CDR3 contains 12 residues. Germline CDR1 is GTSNPN and CDR2 is SVGIG (reference sequence). The J segment lost 4 bases and the V segment lost 5 bases, leaving 5 bases of the junction unmatched. The assay ran at deep level. Assay used: immunoSEQ multiplex PCR; TCRdb lists only in-frame clones, some missing. The sample has some 2,500,000 clones; 80% to 95% are singletons. V and J are TRBV30 and TRBJ2-7; 7 bases are shared with TRBD2. The TCR originated in a man between 18 and 35 years old in good health. Some clones in this sample may be carry-over from other donors' samples. The sequenced sample consisted of naive CD4+ T cells from PBMCs. Subset indicated: CD45RA+ positively selected. This chain's CDR3 is CAWGGGLYEQYF. As DNA, the CDR3 is TGTGCCTGGGGGGGAGGGTTGTACGAGCAGTACTTC.